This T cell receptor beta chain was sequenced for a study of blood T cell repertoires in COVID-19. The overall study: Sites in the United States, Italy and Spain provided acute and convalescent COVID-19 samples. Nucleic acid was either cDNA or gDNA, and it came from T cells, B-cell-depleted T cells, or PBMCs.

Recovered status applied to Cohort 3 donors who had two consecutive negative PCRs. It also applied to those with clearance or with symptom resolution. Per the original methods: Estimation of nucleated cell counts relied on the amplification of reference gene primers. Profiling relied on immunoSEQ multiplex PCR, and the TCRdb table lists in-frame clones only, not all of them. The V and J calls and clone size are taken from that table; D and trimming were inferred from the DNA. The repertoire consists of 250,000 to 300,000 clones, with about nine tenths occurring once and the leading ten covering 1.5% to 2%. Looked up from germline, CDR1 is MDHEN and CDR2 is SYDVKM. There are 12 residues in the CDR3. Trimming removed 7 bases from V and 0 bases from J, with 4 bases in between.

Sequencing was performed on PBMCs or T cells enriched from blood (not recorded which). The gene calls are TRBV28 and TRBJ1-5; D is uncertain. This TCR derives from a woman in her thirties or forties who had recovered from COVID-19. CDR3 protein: CASTSSNQPQHF. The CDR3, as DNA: TGTGCCAGCACCAGTAGCAATCAGCCCCAGCATTTT.